Listed here are 26 T cell receptor beta chains from one sample, sequenced in a study of blood T cell repertoires in COVID-19. Clones were sequenced by immunoSEQ multiplex PCR, and TCRdb holds only the in-frame ones, with some missing. The data hold about 57,000 clones, with about nine tenths observed a single time. Material for sequencing was peripheral blood. Source of these receptors: a man aged 60 to 75 with acute or convalescent COVID-19.

The chain carries TRBV4-2 and TRBJ1-5, with 7 bases that match TRBD1. The CDR3 has 15 amino acids. Per germline, CDR1 LGHNA and CDR2 YNFKEQ. V dropped 3 bases and J dropped 2; count of bases not matched to a gene: 4. The CDR3 protein is CASSQQGGGNQPQHF. Written as DNA, the CDR3 is TGTGCCAGCAGCCAGCAGGGGGGTGGCAATCAGCCCCAGCATTTT.

The chain uses TRBV7-9 and TRBJ1-1; D gene ambiguous. Trimming removed 7 bases from V and 5 bases from J, with 23 bases in between. The germline CDR1 and CDR2 sequences are SEHNR and FQNEAQ (reference sequence). This CDR3 has 16 amino acids. Here the CDR3 DNA reads TGTGCCAGCACCCCCCCGAGGGTGCAGGTGTGGACTGAAGCTTTCTTT. The encoded protein is CASTPPRVQVWTEAFF.

V and J are TRBV3-1 (or the pseudogene TRBV3-2) and TRBJ2-1; 8 bases align to TRBD2. The CDR3 totals 15 residues. V lost 3 bases, J lost 5 bases, and 6 bases stayed unmatched. The V gene's germline CDR1 is LGHDT and CDR2 YNNKEL (reference sequence). Here the CDR3 reads CASSQGSGTHNEQFF. The CDR3 bases are TGTGCCAGCAGCCAGGGTAGCGGGACCCACAATGAGCAGTTCTTC.

The CDR3 is CASSWGQGEQETQYF. The CDR3 DNA reads as TGTGCCAGCAGCTGGGGACAGGGTGAACAAGAGACCCAGTACTTC. The genes are TRBV7-9 and TRBJ2-5; TRBD1 aligns across 9 bases. J lost 2 bases, V lost 4 bases, and 5 bases had no gene match. The length of the CDR3 is 15 residues. The germline CDR1 and CDR2 sequences are SEHNR and FQNEAQ (reference sequence).

The rearrangement uses TRBV30 and TRBJ1-5, with TRBD1 matching 8 bases. The V gene's germline CDR1 is GTSNPN and CDR2 SVGIG (reference sequence). The CDR3 length is 17 residues. The V and J ends lost 2 bases and 3 bases, in that order; junction bases with no gene match: 12. CDR3 bases: TGTGCCTGGAGTATTTCAGGGGGCTGGAGCCTCAATCAGCCCCAGCATTTT. It translates to CAWSISGGWSLNQPQHF.

The V and J genes are TRBV6-5 and TRBJ1-1; D unclear. The CDR3 length is 11 residues. V was clipped by 9 bases and J by 0 bases, with 5 bases between them. The V gene's germline CDR1 is MNHEY and CDR2 SVGAGI. The CDR3 loop is CASRMNTEAFF. CDR3 coding DNA: TGTGCCAGTCGTATGAACACTGAAGCTTTCTTT.

This clone has more than one count but fewer than ten. The V gene is TRBV28, the J gene TRBJ1-5; D possibly corresponds to TRBD1 (6 bases). The V and J ends lost 6 bases and 0 bases respectively, with 24 bases between them. Germline loops: CDR1 MDHEN, CDR2 SYDVKM. This CDR3 region has 19 residues. The CDR3 DNA sequence: TGTGCCAGCAGCCTGCGGTACCCTGGACAGACTAATAGCAATCAGCCCCAGCATTTT. This sequence encodes CASSLRYPGQTNSNQPQHF.

The rearrangement joins TRBV6-2 or TRBV6-3 to TRBJ2-1, with D unresolved. CDR1 MNHEY and CDR2 SVGEGT come from the germline V gene. V was shortened by 7 bases and J by 2 bases, with 21 bases between the two germline ends. This CDR3 spans 17 amino acids. The CDR3 DNA sequence: TGTGCCAGCACCCCTTTTCTAACCGCTAGTCCCTACAATGAGCAGTTCTTC. Translated, it gives CASTPFLTASPYNEQFF.

The CDR3: CASSLMAGDNPGNTIYF. The CDR3 region has the DNA TGTGCCAGCAGCTTAATGGCAGGGGACAATCCTGGAAACACCATATATTTT. V is TRBV7-2 and J is TRBJ1-3; maybe TRBD1 (6 bases). The germline V and J ends were trimmed by 2 bases and 2 bases, with 16 bases remaining between them. The CDR3 runs to 17 residues. Looked up from germline, CDR1 is SGHTA and CDR2 is FQGNSA.

The chain couples TRBV10-3 to TRBJ2-5; D might be TRBD1 (8 bases). The CDR3 covers 14 residues. V dropped 8 bases and J dropped 5 bases, with 18 bases sitting between them. The germline CDR1 and CDR2 sequences are ENHRY and SYGVKD. The CDR3 loop reads CAIGQTGEGETQYF. The CDR3 nucleotides are TGTGCCATCGGCCAGACAGGGGAGGGGGAGACCCAGTACTTC.

This clone was picked up one time. V and J are TRBV2 and TRBJ2-5; 8 positions agree with TRBD1. CDR3 length equals 13 residues. The germline V gene has CDR1 SNHLY and CDR2 FYNNEI. V lost 8 bases, J lost 4 bases, and 6 bases stayed unmatched. CDR3 protein: CASRRQGTETQYF. As DNA, the CDR3 is TGTGCCAGCCGAAGACAGGGGACAGAGACCCAGTACTTC.

V usage is TRBV7-2 and J usage is TRBJ2-2, with 10 bases lining up with TRBD2. Germline CDR1 SGHTA, CDR2 FQGNSA. V trimming: 5 bases; J trimming: 2 bases; junction bases outside the gene matches: 5. The CDR3 is 16 amino acids. The CDR3 DNA reads TGTGCCAGCAGCCCTAGGACTAGCGGTAACACCGGGGAGCTGTTTTTT. Its translation: CASSPRTSGNTGELFF.

The chain employs TRBV5-1 and TRBJ2-5; D might be TRBD2 (6 bases). The CDR3 contains 15 residues. The V end was cut by 5 bases, the J end by 2 bases, with 16 bases between. Per the germline V gene, CDR1 is SGHRS and CDR2 is YFSETQ. The CDR3 protein is CASRPIAVGQETQYF. DNA for the CDR3: TGCGCCAGCAGACCGATAGCGGTGGGGCAAGAGACCCAGTACTTC.

This sequence joins TRBV27 and TRBJ1-3; D unclear. Deletions cut 9 bases from V and 0 bases from J, with 12 bases between. The CDR3 covers 14 residues. Germline V lookup: CDR1 MNHEY, CDR2 SMNVEV (reference sequence). CDR3 sequence (DNA): TGTGCCAGTTCCTCGTCGAGCTCTGGAAACACCATATATTTT. Translating it yields CASSSSSSGNTIYF.

The table lists this clone with a count of one. V gene TRBV9 combines with J gene TRBJ1-2; 7 nucleotides agree with TRBD1. Losses at the gene ends were 4 bases for V and 6 bases for J; bases not matched to a gene: 12. CDR1 is SGDLS, CDR2 YYNGEE, per germline. CDR3 length: 15 residues. CDR3 DNA sequence: TGTGCCAGCAGCTCTATTCCCGGGACAGAAGATGGCTACACCTTC. This codes for CASSSIPGTEDGYTF.

V and J are TRBV11-3 and TRBJ1-6; 8 nucleotides line up with TRBD1. V lost 5 bases, J lost 11 bases, and 8 bases stayed unmatched. CDR1 SGHNT and CDR2 YENEEA come from the germline V gene. There are 14 residues in the CDR3. DNA of the CDR3: TGTGCCAGCAGCGCCGGACAGGGCAGTCCACCCCTCCACTTT. This sequence encodes CASSAGQGSPPLHF.

CDR3 bases: TGTGCCAGCAGCTTCCGCAATAGAAACAATGAGCAGTTCTTC. This sequence encodes CASSFRNRNNEQFF. This sequence joins TRBV5-5 and TRBJ2-1; D unclear. Germline CDR1 reads SGHKS; CDR2 reads YYEKEE (reference sequence). Trimming shortened V by 2 bases and J by 5 bases, and 11 bases separated the two germline ends. The CDR3 runs 14 residues.

The V gene is TRBV28, the J gene TRBJ2-2; possibly TRBD1 for D (5 bases). Trimming left V 1 base short and J 2 bases short, with 20 bases between. Germline V gene data show CDR1 as MDHEN and CDR2 as SYDVKM. CDR3 length equals 19 residues. Here the CDR3 reads CASSLYQGSGGANTGELFF. For the CDR3, the DNA is TGTGCCAGCAGTTTATACCAGGGCTCGGGCGGAGCTAACACCGGGGAGCTGTTTTTT.

The gene calls are TRBV30 and TRBJ1-3; D ambiguous. Trimming stripped 0 bases from V and 10 bases from J, with 10 bases between. CDR3 length equals 12 residues. Per the germline V gene, CDR1 is GTSNPN and CDR2 is SVGIG (reference sequence). The DNA of the CDR3 is TGTGCCTGGAGTGTAGTGGTCCAGACCATATATTTT. Its protein product is CAWSVVVQTIYF. The variable domain in full, completed from reference TRBV30 and TRBJ1-3, reads SQTIHQWPATLVQPVGSPLSLECTVEGTSNPNLYWYRQAAGRGLQLLFYSVGIGQISSEVPQNLSASRPQDRQFILSSKKLLLSDSGFYLCAWSVVVQTIYFGEGSWLTVV.

V gene TRBV30 combines with J gene TRBJ2-7; weak D call: TRBD1 (6 bases). Germline V gene lookup returns CDR1 GTSNPN and CDR2 SVGIG (reference sequence). CDR3 size: 13 residues. V was trimmed by 3 bases and J by 2 bases, leaving 11 bases between them. This CDR3 reads CAWSPDRAYEQYF. For the CDR3, the DNA is TGTGCCTGGAGCCCGGACAGAGCCTACGAGCAGTACTTC.

V usage is TRBV28 and J usage is TRBJ1-2, with 12 bases lining up with TRBD1. Germline loops: CDR1 MDHEN, CDR2 SYDVKM. V lost 8 bases to trimming and J lost 2 bases; unmatched junction nucleotides: 3. CDR3 size: 14 residues. The CDR3 DNA follows: TGTGCCAGCCGGGACAGGGGGCGAAACTATGGCTACACCTTC. This encodes CASRDRGRNYGYTF.

The chain couples TRBV29-1 to TRBJ2-7, with no clear D. The germline V gene encodes CDR1 SQVTM and CDR2 ANQGSEA. V was cut by 3 bases and J by 2 bases, with 5 bases left in between. The CDR3 runs 11 residues. The CDR3: CSVDTTYEQYF. As DNA, the CDR3 is TGCAGCGTTGACACTACCTACGAGCAGTACTTC.

In DNA, the CDR3 is TGTGCCAGTAGTCCCACTGGCAATCAGCCCCAGCATTTT. It translates to CASSPTGNQPQHF. The chain couples TRBV19 to TRBJ1-5; D uncertain. CDR3 length: 13 amino acids. Germline loops: CDR1 LNHDA, CDR2 SQIVND (reference sequence). V was trimmed by 5 bases and J by 2 bases, leaving 7 bases between them.

J is TRBJ1-1 and V is TRBV6-2 or TRBV6-3, with 7 nucleotides matching TRBD1. The length of the CDR3 is 18 residues. Germline CDR1 reads MNHEY; CDR2 reads SVGEGT. V shed 4 bases and J 1 base; nucleotides not matched to a gene: 15. The CDR3 reads CASSSSPAGGLPNTEAFF. The CDR3 region has the DNA TGTGCCAGCAGTTCCTCCCCGGCAGGGGGTTTGCCGAACACTGAAGCTTTCTTT.

This chain's CDR3 is CASSPDYDLGPEKLFF. Here the CDR3 DNA reads TGCGCCAGCAGCCCAGACTACGATCTTGGCCCCGAAAAACTGTTTTTT. V and J are TRBV5-1 and TRBJ1-4; no clear D. In germline, CDR1 is SGHRS, CDR2 YFSETQ. This CDR3 region has 16 residues. V lost 4 bases, J lost 8 bases, and 21 bases lay in between. The complete variable domain, with remaining parts taken from reference TRBV5-1 and TRBJ1-4, reads KAGVTQTPRYLIKTRGQQVTLSCSPISGHRSVSWYQQTPGQGLQFLFEYFSETQRNKGNFPGRFSGRQFSNSRSEMNVSTLELGDSALYLCASSPDYDLGPEKLFFGSGTQLSVL.

The count of this clone is one. The V gene is TRBV7-6, the J gene TRBJ1-1; 9 bases align to TRBD1. The CDR3 is 15 residues long. Germline V gene lookup returns CDR1 SGHVS and CDR2 FNYEAQ. J was trimmed by 4 bases and V by 5 bases; bases with no gene match: 8. CDR3 sequence (DNA): TGTGCCAGCAGCCTCTGGACAGGGGAGGGCACTGAAGCTTTCTTT. Its protein is CASSLWTGEGTEAFF.